The entry below describes one T cell receptor beta chain. The read terminates 3 residues ahead of where the CDR3 ends, so the germline J gene completes it. After removal of 1 base from V and 0 bases from J, the junction contained 18 bases not matched to a gene. CDR3 length: 22 amino acids. Average input was about 1,200 ng genomic DNA for immunoSEQ TCR beta CDR3 amplification. Libraries were prepared by immunoSEQ multiplex PCR; TCRdb keeps only in-frame clonotypes and omits some of them. The sample holds about 20,000 clones. This record comes from a study of T cells in women clearing cervical HPV infection.

The chain employs TRBV12-3 or TRBV12-4 and TRBJ2-1, with 10 positions matching TRBD2. The material sequenced was blood buffy coat. This TCR was sampled from a woman aged 18 to 75 with a cervical HPV16 infection that either progressed to CIN3+ or cleared (not recorded which). The CDR3 bases that were read are TGTGCCAGCAGTTTAGGCAGGGAGAAAACTAGCGGGGTGGTGATCTCCTACAATGAG. Translated, it gives CASSLGREKTSGVVISYNE. The whole CDR3 protein reads CASSLGREKTSGVVISYNEQFF.